This TCR beta chain was found in a study of blood T cell repertoires in COVID-19. The CDR3 runs to 11 residues. V was trimmed by 10 bases and J by 7 bases, leaving 13 bases between them. Germline assignment: CDR1 MNHEY and CDR2 SVGAGI. In the authors' methods: Scientists estimated how many nucleated cells there were by amplifying reference gene primers. TCRdb keeps only in-frame clones here, not all; method: immunoSEQ multiplex PCR. V and J calls and clone size are copied from that table; D and trimming were computed from the DNA. Of about 160,000 clones in the sample, over 85% were seen once. This clone was seen a few times.

The V gene is TRBV6-5, the J gene TRBJ1-1; unclear D gene. Sequenced input: peripheral blood. This TCR came from a woman between 45 and 65 years old with acute or convalescent COVID-19. The CDR3 DNA sequence: TGTGCCACCCAGGCGGGGATTGAAGCTTTCTTT. Protein sequence: CATQAGIEAFF.